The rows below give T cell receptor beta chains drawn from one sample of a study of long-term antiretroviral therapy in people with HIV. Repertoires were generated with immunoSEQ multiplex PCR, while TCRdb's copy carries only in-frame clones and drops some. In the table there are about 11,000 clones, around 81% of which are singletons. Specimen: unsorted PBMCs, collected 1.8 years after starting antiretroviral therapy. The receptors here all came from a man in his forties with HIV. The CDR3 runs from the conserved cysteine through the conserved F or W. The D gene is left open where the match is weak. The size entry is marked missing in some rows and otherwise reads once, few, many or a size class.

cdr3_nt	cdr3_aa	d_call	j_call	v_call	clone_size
TGTGCCAGCAGTCTTCCCACCCCCGGTCCTGACGAGCAGTACTTC	CASSLPTPGPDEQYF	.	TRBJ2-7	TRBV28	.
TGCAGCGTTGAAGAGCTGGGTACTAGCGGCACAGATACGCAGTATTTT	CSVEELGTSGTDTQYF	TRBD2	TRBJ2-3	TRBV29-1	.
TGTGCCAGCAGCTCAGGACAGGATGGCTATGGCTACACCTTC	CASSSGQDGYGYTF	TRBD1	TRBJ1-2	TRBV11-2	few
TGTGCCAGCAGTTTAGGGAGATCGGGACTTACAGATACGCAGTATTTT	CASSLGRSGLTDTQYF	.	TRBJ2-3	TRBV28	.
TGTGCCAGCAGCCCTTTAACAGGCTACAATGAGCAGTTCTTC	CASSPLTGYNEQFF	.	TRBJ2-1	TRBV25-1	.
TGTGCCAGCTCACCAGGGGGCAATCAGCCCCAGCATTTT	CASSPGGNQPQHF	.	TRBJ1-5	TRBV18	.
TGTGCCAGCAGTTTGACAGGGGTATTCTACGAGCAGTACTTC	CASSLTGVFYEQYF	TRBD1	TRBJ2-7	TRBV28	.
TGTGCCAGCAGCCTACAGGGGGCGAGAGATACGCAGTATTTT	CASSLQGARDTQYF	TRBD1	TRBJ2-3	TRBV11-1	.
TGTGCCAGCAGTAACGGCGGCCTACCCACGGGTACGCAGTATTTT	CASSNGGLPTGTQYF	.	TRBJ2-3	TRBV6-5	.
TGTGCCAGCAGAAACGTAGCCTATGAGCAGTTCTTC	CASRNVAYEQFF	.	TRBJ2-1	TRBV2	.
TGTGCCAGCAGCCTCGATTTGAGGGCCCAGCATTTT	CASSLDLRAQHF	.	TRBJ1-5	TRBV7-9	.
TGTGCCAGCGGAGGAGCCTACAATGAGCAGTTCTTC	CASGGAYNEQFF	.	TRBJ2-1	TRBV28	.
TGTGCCAGCAGCTCGTATCAAACCCGCGCGGGCTTC	CASSSYQTRAGF	.	TRBJ1-2	TRBV7-2	.
TGTGCCAGCAGGGAGGCACAGTCGCACACTGAAGCTTTCTTT	CASREAQSHTEAFF	.	TRBJ1-1	TRBV6-4	.
TGTGCCAGTACTAGGACGGCCGGCATTGAAGCTTTCTTT	CASTRTAGIEAFF	.	TRBJ1-1	TRBV2	.
TGTGCCAGCAGCGCGCGGACAACGAACACCGGGGAGCTGTTTTTT	CASSARTTNTGELFF	.	TRBJ2-2	TRBV9	.
TGTGCCAGCAGTATACGACTAGCGGAGGTCTACAATGAGCAGTTCTTC	CASSIRLAEVYNEQFF	TRBD2	TRBJ2-1	TRBV28	once
TGTGCCAGCAGCTTAAAAGGGGGGAACATTCAGTACTTC	CASSLKGGNIQYF	.	TRBJ2-4	TRBV7-3	.
TGTGCCAGCAGTTTATCTGGGACAGGGGGCTCTGGCTACACCTTC	CASSLSGTGGSGYTF	TRBD1	TRBJ1-2	TRBV27	.
TGTGCCAGTAGTATAGAGGGGTCCCAACTCACAGATACGCAGTATTTT	CASSIEGSQLTDTQYF	.	TRBJ2-3	TRBV19	.
TGTGCCAGCAGTTCCGGAGCGGGTGGCTACGAGCAGTACTTC	CASSSGAGGYEQYF	.	TRBJ2-7	TRBV27	few
TGTGCCAGCAGCTCGGTATGCGAGCAGTACTTC	CASSSVCEQYF	.	TRBJ2-7	TRBV14	few
TGTGCCAGCTCCAGAAAATCTGGGGTTGTCGCAGATACGCAGTATTTT	CASSRKSGVVADTQYF	.	TRBJ2-3	TRBV28	.
TGTGCCAGCAACCTTGGGGCAGGGACGGGCACTGAAGCTTTCTTT	CASNLGAGTGTEAFF	.	TRBJ1-1	TRBV27	.
TGTGCCAGCAGCGGGGGAGGGGAAGGGGGCGTCTCGACCAAAAACATTCAGTACTTC	CASSGGGEGGVSTKNIQYF	.	TRBJ2-4	TRBV9	.
TGTGCCAGTAACCCTACGAACACAGATACGCAGTATTTT	CASNPTNTDTQYF	.	TRBJ2-3	TRBV6-1	.